Given below is one TCR beta chain in context. From germline, CDR1 is MNHEY and CDR2 SVGEGT. J was trimmed by 2 bases and V by 4 bases; bases with no gene match: 14. CDR3 length: 17 amino acids. These data are taken from a study of blood T cell repertoires in COVID-19. As for the study in general: Nucleic acid was either cDNA or gDNA, and it came from T cells, B-cell-depleted T cells, or PBMCs.

Authors' analysis steps: Counts of nucleated cells, estimated from reference gene primer amplification, were obtained. Sequencing used immunoSEQ multiplex PCR; TCRdb keeps in-frame clones, though not all of them. V, J and clone size were drawn from that table, and D and trimming were deduced from the DNA. Among over 400,000 clones, approximately 83% were seen once, and the ten largest hold approximately 2.9%. The sample was peripheral blood. The receptor's source is a human donor in a cohort sampled during active COVID-19. V and J are TRBV6-2 or TRBV6-3 and TRBJ2-7, with TRBD2 matching 7 bases. CDR3 protein: CASSSTALAYITYEQYF. In DNA, the CDR3 is TGTGCCAGCAGTTCCACAGCACTAGCGTATATTACCTACGAGCAGTACTTC.